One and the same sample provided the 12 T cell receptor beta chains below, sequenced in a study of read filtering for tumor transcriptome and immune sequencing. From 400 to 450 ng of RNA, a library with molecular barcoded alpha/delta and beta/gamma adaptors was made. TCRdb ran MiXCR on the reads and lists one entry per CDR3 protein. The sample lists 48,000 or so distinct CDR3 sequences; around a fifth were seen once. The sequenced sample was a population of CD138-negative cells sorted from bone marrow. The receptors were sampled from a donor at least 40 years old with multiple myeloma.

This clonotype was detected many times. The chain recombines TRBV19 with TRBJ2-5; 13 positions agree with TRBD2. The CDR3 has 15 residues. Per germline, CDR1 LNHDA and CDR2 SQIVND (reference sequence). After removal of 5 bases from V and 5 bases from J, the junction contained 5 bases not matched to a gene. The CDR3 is CASSVGLAGVETQYF. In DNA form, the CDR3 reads TGTGCCAGTAGTGTCGGACTAGCGGGAGTCGAGACCCAGTACTTC.

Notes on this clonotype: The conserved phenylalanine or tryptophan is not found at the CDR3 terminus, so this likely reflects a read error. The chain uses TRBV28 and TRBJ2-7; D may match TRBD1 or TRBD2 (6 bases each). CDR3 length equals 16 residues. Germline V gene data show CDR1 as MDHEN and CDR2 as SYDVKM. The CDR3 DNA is TGTGCCAGCAGTCCGCAAGGACGGGGGCGTCCCTACGTGCAGTACCTC. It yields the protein CASSPQGRGRPYVQYL.

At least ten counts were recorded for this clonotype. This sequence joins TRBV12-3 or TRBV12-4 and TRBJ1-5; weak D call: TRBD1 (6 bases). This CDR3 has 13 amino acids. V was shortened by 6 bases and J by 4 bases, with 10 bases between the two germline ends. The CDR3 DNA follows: TGTGCCAGCAGGGGGACAAATAATCAGCCCCAGCATTTT. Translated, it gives CASRGTNNQPQHF.

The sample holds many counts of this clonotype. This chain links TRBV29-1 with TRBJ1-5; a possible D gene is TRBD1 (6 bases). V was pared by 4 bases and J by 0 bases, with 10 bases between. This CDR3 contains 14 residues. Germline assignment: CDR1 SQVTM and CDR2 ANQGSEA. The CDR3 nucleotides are TGCAGCGTTGTACTGGGGGCTAGCAATCAGCCCCAGCATTTT. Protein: CSVVLGASNQPQHF.

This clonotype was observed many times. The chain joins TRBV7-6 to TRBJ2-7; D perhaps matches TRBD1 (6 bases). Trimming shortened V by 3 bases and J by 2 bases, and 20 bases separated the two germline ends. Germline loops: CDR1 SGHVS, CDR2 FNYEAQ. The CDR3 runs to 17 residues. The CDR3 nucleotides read TGTGCCAGCAGCTTCTTGGGGATCGGGACAACCACCTACGAGCAGTACTTC. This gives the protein CASSFLGIGTTTYEQYF.

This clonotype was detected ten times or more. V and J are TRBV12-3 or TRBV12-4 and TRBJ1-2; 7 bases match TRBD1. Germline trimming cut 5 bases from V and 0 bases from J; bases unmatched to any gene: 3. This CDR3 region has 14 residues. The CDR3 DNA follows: TGTGCCAGCAGTCCGGGACAGACTAACTATGGCTACACCTTC. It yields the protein CASSPGQTNYGYTF.

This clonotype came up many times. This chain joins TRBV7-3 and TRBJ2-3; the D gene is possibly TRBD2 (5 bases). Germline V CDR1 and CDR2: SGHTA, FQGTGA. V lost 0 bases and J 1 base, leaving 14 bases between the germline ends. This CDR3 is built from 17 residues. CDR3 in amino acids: CASSLTPSRAGTDTQYF. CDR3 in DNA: TGTGCCAGCAGCTTAACTCCTAGCCGCGCTGGCACAGATACGCAGTATTTT.

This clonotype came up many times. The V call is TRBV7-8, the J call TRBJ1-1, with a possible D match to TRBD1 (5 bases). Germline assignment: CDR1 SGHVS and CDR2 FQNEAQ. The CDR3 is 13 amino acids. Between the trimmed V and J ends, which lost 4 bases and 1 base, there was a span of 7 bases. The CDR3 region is CASSSRANTEAFF. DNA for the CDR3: TGTGCCAGCAGCTCCAGGGCGAACACTGAAGCTTTCTTT.

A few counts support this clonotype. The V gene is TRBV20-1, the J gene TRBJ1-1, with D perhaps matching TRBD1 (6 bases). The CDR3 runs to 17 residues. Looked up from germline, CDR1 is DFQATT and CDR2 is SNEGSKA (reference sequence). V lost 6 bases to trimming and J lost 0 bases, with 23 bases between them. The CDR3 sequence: CSATDPRRGNMNTEAFF. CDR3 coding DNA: TGCAGTGCGACAGACCCACGGAGGGGGAACATGAACACTGAAGCTTTCTTT.

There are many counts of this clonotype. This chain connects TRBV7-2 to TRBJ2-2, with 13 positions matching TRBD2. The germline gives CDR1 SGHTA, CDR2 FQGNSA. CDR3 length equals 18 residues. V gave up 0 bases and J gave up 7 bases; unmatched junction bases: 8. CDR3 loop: CASSLASGTSGKIGELFF. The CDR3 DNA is TGTGCCAGCAGCTTAGCCTCAGGGACTAGCGGGAAGATCGGGGAGCTGTTTTTT.

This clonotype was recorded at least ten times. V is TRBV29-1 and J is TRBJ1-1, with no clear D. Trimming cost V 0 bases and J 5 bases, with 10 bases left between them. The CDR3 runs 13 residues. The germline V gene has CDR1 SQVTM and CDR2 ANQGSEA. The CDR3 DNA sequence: TGCAGCGTTGAAGATCTTAGGGTGACTGAAGCTTTCTTT. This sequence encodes CSVEDLRVTEAFF.

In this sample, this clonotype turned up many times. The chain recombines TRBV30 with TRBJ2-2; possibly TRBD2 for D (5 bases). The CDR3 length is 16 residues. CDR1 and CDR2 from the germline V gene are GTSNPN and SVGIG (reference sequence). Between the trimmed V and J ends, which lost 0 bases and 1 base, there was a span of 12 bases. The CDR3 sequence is CAWSVRGQKNTGELFF. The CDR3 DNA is TGTGCCTGGAGTGTCCGAGGGCAGAAGAACACCGGGGAGCTGTTTTTT.